Below, 5 T cell receptor beta chains from the same sample are listed, as sequenced in a study of blood T cell repertoires in COVID-19. Assay: immunoSEQ multiplex PCR; the TCRdb copy retains only in-frame clones and omits some. The table shows roughly 69,000 clones, with roughly three quarters occurring only once. The sample comprised peripheral blood. These receptor sequences come from a man aged 55 to 70 with COVID-19, enrolled during active disease.

This clone was detected once. The V gene is TRBV2, the J gene TRBJ2-3; maybe TRBD1 (5 bases). CDR1 and CDR2 (germline): SNHLY, FYNNEI. CDR3 size: 12 residues. Between the trimmed V and J ends, which lost 3 bases and 5 bases, there was a span of 6 bases. Here the CDR3 DNA reads TGTGCCAGCAGTGATAGGGGAGATACGCAGTATTTT. Amino acids: CASSDRGDTQYF.

This chain connects TRBV3-1 (or the pseudogene TRBV3-2) to TRBJ2-2; TRBD1 aligns across 9 bases. V shed 1 base and J 6 bases; nucleotides not matched to a gene: 6. The CDR3 runs 16 residues. CDR1 is LGHDT and CDR2 is YNNKEL in the germline V gene (reference sequence). For the CDR3, the DNA is TGTGCCAGCAGCCAAGGAGACAGGGGGGCGGCCGGGGAGCTGTTTTTT. Amino acids: CASSQGDRGAAGELFF.

This chain connects TRBV7-2 to TRBJ2-3, with 8 bases aligning to TRBD1. The V segment lost 5 bases and the J segment 7 bases; nucleotides outside the gene matches: 5. CDR1 and CDR2 from the germline V gene are SGHTA and FQGNSA. CDR3 length: 13 residues. CDR3 amino acids: CASSGRQGNTQYF. The CDR3 DNA reads TGTGCCAGCAGCGGCCGACAGGGGAATACGCAGTATTTT.

This clone was counted a few times. The V call is TRBV6-5, the J call TRBJ2-2; no reliable D call. CDR3 size: 14 residues. CDR1 is MNHEY and CDR2 is SVGAGI in the germline V gene. The V end lost 4 bases, the J end lost 7 bases, and 13 bases lay between the germline ends. DNA for the CDR3: TGTGCCAGCAGTTCTACGAGCCACGTCGGGGAGCTGTTTTTT. It encodes CASSSTSHVGELFF.

This clone has a handful of counts. The chain recombines TRBV30 with TRBJ2-7, with D hard to call. The CDR3 loop spans 11 amino acids. Looked up from germline, CDR1 is GTSNPN and CDR2 is SVGIG (reference sequence). V shed 3 bases and J shed 4 bases, with 7 bases lying between them. The CDR3 loop is CAWSQAYEQYF. CDR3 coding DNA: TGTGCCTGGAGCCAGGCTTACGAGCAGTACTTC.